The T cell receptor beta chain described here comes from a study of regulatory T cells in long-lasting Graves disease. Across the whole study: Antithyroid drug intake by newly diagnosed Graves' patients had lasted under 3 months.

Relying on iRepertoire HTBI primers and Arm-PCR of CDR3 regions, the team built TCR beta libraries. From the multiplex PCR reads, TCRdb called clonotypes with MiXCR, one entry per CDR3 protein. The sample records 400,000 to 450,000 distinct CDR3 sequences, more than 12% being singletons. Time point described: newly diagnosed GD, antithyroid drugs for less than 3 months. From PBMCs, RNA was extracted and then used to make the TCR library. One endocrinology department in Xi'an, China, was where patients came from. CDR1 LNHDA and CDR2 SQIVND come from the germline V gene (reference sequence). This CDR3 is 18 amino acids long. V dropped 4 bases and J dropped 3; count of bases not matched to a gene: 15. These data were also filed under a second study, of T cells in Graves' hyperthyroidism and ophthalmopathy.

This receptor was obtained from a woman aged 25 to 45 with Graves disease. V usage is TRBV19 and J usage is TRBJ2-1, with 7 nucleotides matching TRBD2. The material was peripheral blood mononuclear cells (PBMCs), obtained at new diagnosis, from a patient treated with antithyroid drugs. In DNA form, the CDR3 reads TGTGCCAGTAGTACTATCACTTTTCTAGCGGAGGTCTACAATGAGCAGTTCTTC. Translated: CASSTITFLAEVYNEQFF. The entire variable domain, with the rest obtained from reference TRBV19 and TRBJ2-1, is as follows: DGGITQSPKYLFRKEGQNVTLSCEQNLNHDAMYWYRQDPGQGLRLIYYSQIVNDFQKGDIAEGYSVSREKKESFPLTVTSAQKNPTAFYLCASSTITFLAEVYNEQFFGPGTRLTVL.